Listed below are T cell receptor beta chains from one sample, sequenced in a study of CD8 T cells in Susac syndrome. TCRdb re-derived calls from the immunoSEQ multiplex PCR reads in MiXCR, one entry per CDR3 protein. Of about 300,000 distinct CDR3 sequences listed, about 88% were seen once; the top ten hold around 0.18%. The specimen sequenced was CD8+ T cells from PBMCs. The receptors come from a human donor with multiple sclerosis. Both conserved end residues are part of each CDR3. The order of the fields is D gene, clone size, V gene, J gene, CDR3 DNA, CDR3 protein. The D gene is left open where the match is weak. Where a row states a size, it is once, few, many or the class of an expanded clone; other rows omit it.

>-|-|TRBV3-1|TRBJ2-7
TGTGCCAGCTATGGGGGAAACGAGCAGTACTTC
CASYGGNEQYF
>-|-|TRBV30|TRBJ2-1
TGTGCCTGGAGGGGGGCGCCTCACCTCAACAATGAGCAGTTCTTC
CAWRGAPHLNNEQFF
>TRBD1|-|TRBV7-2|TRBJ2-5
TGTGCCAGCAGCTTATTCTCTCAGGGGGCCTCTCGGGAGACCCAGTACTTC
CASSLFSQGASRETQYF
>TRBD1|-|TRBV12-3/TRBV12-4|TRBJ1-5
TGTGCCAGCAGCGCTGGGACAGGGACTGCACAGCCCCAGCATTTT
CASSAGTGTAQPQHF
>-|-|TRBV6-1|TRBJ2-5
TGTGCCAGCAGCCAAACCTCCGGACTACTAAAAGAGACCCAGTACTTC
CASSQTSGLLKETQYF
>TRBD2|-|TRBV4-1|TRBJ2-5
TGCGCCAGCAGCGATCCAAGGGCGAGCGGGGGGGCCGAAGAGACCCAGTACTTC
CASSDPRASGGAEETQYF
>-|-|TRBV20-1|TRBJ2-5
TGCAGTGCTAGAGATTGGGGCCAAGGGGAAGAGACCCAGTACTTC
CSARDWGQGEETQYF
>TRBD2|-|TRBV5-6|TRBJ2-7
TGTGCCAGCAGCTTGGCCGGGAGCGGGAGGAACTACGAGCAGTACTTC
CASSLAGSGRNYEQYF
>-|-|TRBV20-1|TRBJ2-5
TGCAGTGCCCATACCTCGGGACCTACCCAGTACTTC
CSAHTSGPTQYF
>-|-|TRBV10-3|TRBJ1-1
TGTGCCATCACTACGGGGGGGCGGAACACTGAAGCTTTCTTT
CAITTGGRNTEAFF
>TRBD2|-|TRBV2|TRBJ2-7
TGTGCCAGCAGTTACTCCGGGACTAGCGGGAGGGCCGTGTACGAGCAGTACTTC
CASSYSGTSGRAVYEQYF
>TRBD1|once|TRBV29-1|TRBJ2-3
TGCAGCGTTGGGGCAGGGGGAATAGATACGCAGTATTTT
CSVGAGGIDTQYF
>-|-|TRBV20-1|TRBJ2-7
TGCAGTGCTAGAGATAGGGAAAGGGCCTACGAGCAGTACTTC
CSARDRERAYEQYF
>TRBD1|once|TRBV28|TRBJ2-6
TGTGCCAGCAAAGGTGTTCGGGCGGACAGGGTACTTGGGTCTGGGGCCAACGTCCTGACTTTC
CASKGVRADRVLGSGANVLTF